Sequencing of this TCR beta chain was carried out in a study of blood T cell repertoires in COVID-19. Clones were sequenced by immunoSEQ multiplex PCR, and TCRdb holds only the in-frame ones, with some missing. The sample has some 360,000 clones; approximately 90% are singletons. V lost 6 bases to trimming and J lost 1 base; unmatched junction nucleotides: 7. Germline CDR1 SNHLY, CDR2 FYNNEI. The CDR3 loop spans 15 amino acids. Seattle cases were enrolled at active infection and followed longitudinally. Input material: peripheral blood. The rearrangement links TRBV2 to TRBJ1-1; 8 positions agree with TRBD1. This clonotype was obtained from a woman aged 55-69 years with COVID-19, enrolled during active disease. The CDR3 region is CASRGTGGQNTEAFF. The CDR3 DNA reads as TGTGCCAGCAGAGGAACAGGGGGGCAGAACACTGAAGCTTTCTTT.